The 23 T cell receptor beta chains below all came from one sample that was sequenced in a study of CD8 T cells in ankylosing spondylitis. Study outcomes and limitations: Characteristic, it appeared, of ankylosing spondylitis blood was a TCR beta motif of seven or eight highly homologous variants.

TCRdb re-analysed the 5' RACE reads in MiXCR, keeping a single row per CDR3 protein. This table holds around 890,000 distinct CDR3 sequences, 10% to 15% found once. For these receptors, no antigen is known. Sequencing input: blood, either unsorted or a sorted T cell fraction (not recorded which). These receptor sequences come from a male donor with ankylosing spondylitis.

This clonotype was recorded at least ten times. The chain carries TRBV20-1 and TRBJ1-1; D unresolved. Deletions cut 4 bases from V and 0 bases from J, with 9 bases between. Germline CDR1 is DFQATT and CDR2 is SNEGSKA (reference sequence). The CDR3 totals 13 residues. The CDR3 nucleotides are TGCAGTGCTATGGGCGGAATGAACACTGAAGCTTTCTTT. Its translation is CSAMGGMNTEAFF.

The chain recombines TRBV7-6 with TRBJ1-6, with D possibly matching TRBD1 (5 bases). This CDR3 is 15 amino acids long. CDR1 is SGHVS, CDR2 FNYEAQ, per germline. The V and J ends lost 5 bases and 6 bases respectively, with 14 bases between them. CDR3 DNA: TGTGCCAGCAGCCGGGTATTGGGGGGTAATTCACCCCTCCACTTT. Translated, it gives CASSRVLGGNSPLHF.

The CDR3 is CSAPLSGSETQYF. In nucleotides, the CDR3 is TGCAGTGCCCCCCTAAGCGGGAGCGAGACCCAGTACTTC. J is TRBJ2-5 and V is TRBV20-1; 8 bases map to TRBD2. The CDR3 runs 13 residues. The ends lost 6 bases at V and 5 bases at J; junction bases unmatched: 8. Germline assignment: CDR1 DFQATT and CDR2 SNEGSKA (reference sequence).

The chain links TRBV6-1 to TRBJ1-1; 8 bases match TRBD1. Germline V gene lookup returns CDR1 MNHNS and CDR2 SASEGT. The trim removed 8 bases at V and 2 bases at J, leaving 10 bases unmatched. The CDR3 contains 15 residues. The CDR3 DNA sequence: TGTGCCAGCCGGACAGGGAAAATTAGTAACACTGAAGCTTTCTTT. Residues: CASRTGKISNTEAFF.

This clonotype appeared once. V usage is TRBV7-9 and J usage is TRBJ2-3; D gene ambiguous. Germline CDR1 SEHNR, CDR2 FQNEAQ (reference sequence). This CDR3 is 14 amino acids long. The V end lost 1 base, the J end lost 3 bases, and 8 bases lay between the germline ends. DNA for the CDR3: TGTGCCAGCAGCTTAGTGTTATGGACAGATACGCAGTATTTT. Encoded protein: CASSLVLWTDTQYF.

This rearrangement joins TRBV5-6 to TRBJ2-1, with a weak D call TRBD1 (5 bases). The CDR3 totals 14 residues. Germline assignment: CDR1 SGHDT and CDR2 YYEEEE. V was cut by 2 bases and J by 2 bases, with 8 bases left in between. The CDR3 reads CASSFDSTYNEQFF. CDR3 bases: TGTGCCAGCAGCTTCGACAGTACCTACAATGAGCAGTTCTTC.

This clonotype was seen repeatedly, ten times or more. The rearrangement links TRBV7-9 to TRBJ2-2; TRBD2 aligns across 8 bases. The germline V gene has CDR1 SEHNR and CDR2 FQNEAQ (reference sequence). The V and J ends lost 4 bases and 6 bases, in that order; junction bases with no gene match: 1. This CDR3 has 13 residues. CDR3 DNA: TGTGCCAGCAGCTCCGGGAGGGCCGGGGAGCTGTTTTTT. Its translation: CASSSGRAGELFF.

This clonotype was picked up a small number of times. V and J are TRBV7-9 and TRBJ2-1, with D maybe TRBD2 (6 bases). Between the trimmed V and J ends, which lost 5 bases and 8 bases, there was a span of 19 bases. Germline V gene lookup returns CDR1 SEHNR and CDR2 FQNEAQ (reference sequence). The CDR3 runs 15 residues. The CDR3 DNA is TGTGCCAGCAGCCAGGTGGGCGGAGGAGGGGATGAGCAGTTCTTC. As protein: CASSQVGGGGDEQFF.

The rearrangement uses TRBV20-1 and TRBJ2-4; D assignment may be TRBD1 or TRBD2 (5 bases each). This CDR3 contains 15 residues. V lost 1 base to trimming and J lost 6 bases, with 16 bases between them. Germline V gives CDR1 DFQATT, CDR2 SNEGSKA (reference sequence). The CDR3 protein is CSARGDPLRGNIQYF. For the CDR3, the DNA is TGCAGTGCTAGAGGGGACCCTCTTAGGGGAAACATTCAGTACTTC.

This clonotype has just a few counts. The V call is TRBV20-1, the J call TRBJ2-5; 7 bases are shared with TRBD2. With 1 base clipped from V and 1 base from J, the junction kept 9 bases outside the gene matches. The V gene's germline CDR1 is DFQATT and CDR2 SNEGSKA (reference sequence). The CDR3 runs to 16 residues. CDR3: CSARGVRLAVQETQYF. The CDR3 coding sequence is TGCAGTGCTAGAGGGGTTAGGCTAGCGGTCCAAGAGACCCAGTACTTC.

This clonotype was seen a few times. The V call is TRBV11-2, the J call TRBJ2-7, with D unresolved. Germline CDR1 and CDR2: SGHAT and FQNNGV. Trimming shortened V by 5 bases and J by 7 bases, and 12 bases separated the two germline ends. This CDR3 comprises 12 residues. The chain's CDR3 is CASSPSYAEQYF. The CDR3 coding sequence is TGTGCCAGCAGCCCGTCGTACGCAGAGCAGTACTTC.

The gene calls are TRBV18 and TRBJ2-2; TRBD1 matches 7 bases. This CDR3 is 14 amino acids long. The J segment lost 3 bases and the V segment lost 6 bases, leaving 4 bases of the junction unmatched. Germline CDR1 is KGHSH and CDR2 is LQKENI. CDR3 loop: CASSAGTDTGELFF. The DNA for the CDR3 is TGTGCCAGCTCTGCCGGGACAGACACCGGGGAGCTGTTTTTT.

This clonotype showed up just a few times. This chain connects TRBV30 to TRBJ1-2; 9 bases align to TRBD1. Trimming cost V 3 bases and J 1 base; bases outside gene matches: 12. This CDR3 spans 17 amino acids. Looked up from germline, CDR1 is GTSNPN and CDR2 is SVGIG (reference sequence). For the CDR3, the DNA is TGTGCCTGGAGGGGCTCGGGACAGGGATTGGGTAACTATGGCTACACCTTC. Translated, it gives CAWRGSGQGLGNYGYTF.

In this sample, this clonotype turned up many times. The chain's CDR3 is CSGVRQETQYF. Written as DNA, the CDR3 is TGCAGCGGCGTCAGGCAAGAGACCCAGTACTTC. The chain links TRBV20-1 to TRBJ2-5; unclear D gene. The CDR3 totals 11 residues. In germline, CDR1 is DFQATT, CDR2 SNEGSKA (reference sequence).

This rearrangement joins TRBV10-3 to TRBJ2-7, with 8 nucleotides matching TRBD2. The CDR3 runs to 14 residues. Trimming took 4 bases from V and 0 from J; bases not matched to a gene: 2. Germline assignment: CDR1 ENHRY and CDR2 SYGVKD. Here the CDR3 reads CAISVSGSSYEQYF. The CDR3 DNA reads as TGTGCCATCAGTGTGAGCGGGAGCTCCTACGAGCAGTACTTC.

This clonotype was observed a few times. The chain employs TRBV19 and TRBJ1-4, with unresolved D. V lost 2 bases to trimming and J lost 11 bases, with 9 bases between them. The CDR3 consists of 12 residues. The germline V gene encodes CDR1 LNHDA and CDR2 SQIVND (reference sequence). CDR3 DNA: TGTGCCAGTAGTATACCAACGCGGAAACTGTTTTTT. Residues: CASSIPTRKLFF.

This clonotype has just a few counts. The chain links TRBV25-1 to TRBJ1-2, with D perhaps TRBD1 (6 bases). This CDR3 region has 14 residues. Per the germline V gene, CDR1 is MGHDK and CDR2 is SYGVNS. Trimming stripped 4 bases from V and 8 bases from J, with 17 bases between. The CDR3 region is CASSGTQGRRGYTF. In nucleotides, the CDR3 is TGTGCCAGCAGTGGGACCCAGGGGCGTCGAGGCTACACCTTC.

In this sample, this clonotype turned up many times. The chain is built from TRBV20-1 and TRBJ2-1; 8 positions agree with TRBD2. Trimming took 3 bases from V and 11 from J; bases not matched to a gene: 15. The CDR3 extends over 15 amino acids. Germline values: CDR1 DFQATT, CDR2 SNEGSKA (reference sequence). As DNA, the CDR3 is TGCAGTGCTAGTCTGGGGCGGGGGGCCCTTCAGAAGCAGTTCTTC. Its translation is CSASLGRGALQKQFF.

The rearrangement joins TRBV29-1 to TRBJ1-1; TRBD1 is a possible D gene (6 bases). The CDR3 is 13 amino acids. V lost 6 bases, J lost 1 base, and 12 bases lay in between. CDR1 is SQVTM, CDR2 ANQGSEA, per germline. CDR3 sequence reads: CSVCRDKNTEAFF. The DNA for the CDR3 is TGCAGCGTCTGCCGGGACAAGAACACTGAAGCTTTCTTT.

The J gene is TRBJ2-5, the V gene TRBV20-1; TRBD2 might be the D (5 bases). Between the trimmed V and J ends, which lost 1 base and 3 bases, there was a span of 6 bases. The CDR3 is made up of 12 amino acids. Germline V CDR1 and CDR2: DFQATT, SNEGSKA (reference sequence). Here the CDR3 DNA reads TGCAGTGCTAGAGTGAGGGAAGAGACCCAGTACTTC. Its protein is CSARVREETQYF.

This clonotype has a handful of counts. CDR3 amino acids: CASSIRLGPYEQYF. The DNA of the CDR3 is TGTGCCAGTAGTATAAGGCTCGGACCCTACGAGCAGTACTTC. This chain connects TRBV19 to TRBJ2-7; D gene unclear. There are 14 residues in the CDR3. Germline V gene sequence: CDR1 LNHDA, CDR2 SQIVND (reference sequence). The V and J ends lost 2 bases and 2 bases respectively, with 10 bases between them.

This clonotype was found a few times. The chain uses TRBV2 and TRBJ1-1; D gene uncertain. Per germline, CDR1 SNHLY and CDR2 FYNNEI. The V end lost 9 bases, the J end lost 0 bases, and 11 bases lay between the germline ends. There are 13 residues in the CDR3. CDR3 residues: CARGREMNTEAFF. In DNA form, the CDR3 reads TGTGCCAGAGGGAGAGAAATGAACACTGAAGCTTTCTTT.

The chain links TRBV20-1 to TRBJ2-4; a weak D match, TRBD1 (5 bases). Trimming shortened V by 3 bases and J by 0 bases, and 12 bases separated the two germline ends. There are 15 residues in the CDR3. From germline, CDR1 is DFQATT and CDR2 SNEGSKA (reference sequence). CDR3 sequence reads: CSASFPQGAKNIQYF. For the CDR3, the DNA is TGCAGTGCTAGCTTTCCCCAGGGAGCCAAAAACATTCAGTACTTC.